The source of this T cell receptor (beta chain) is a study of PD-1 blockade in classical Hodgkin lymphoma. Whole-study results and caveats: It was reported that newly diagnosed patients had less baseline TCR diversity than healthy donors. Patients with a complete response exhibited baseline diversity comparable to newly diagnosed patients. Researchers reported that CD4+ TCR diversity, though not CD8+, rose significantly by C4D1.

Notes on this clone: Its antigen is currently unknown.

All patients relapsed after autologous stem cell transplantation, and brentuximab vedotin exposure varied. Classifying best responses yielded complete response, partial response or progressive disease. With V trimmed by 6 bases and J by 5 bases, 7 bases remained unmatched. This CDR3 contains 14 residues. Germline lookup yields CDR1 MNHNY and CDR2 SVGAGI (reference sequence). This table comes from immunoSEQ multiplex PCR, and its TCRdb copy is limited to in-frame clones, with some not included. The sample lists 95,000 to 100,000 clones; around nine tenths were seen once. The rearrangement links TRBV6-6 to TRBJ1-3; TRBD1 agrees at 7 bases. The clonotype comes from a human donor with classical Hodgkin lymphoma. Material: peripheral blood mononuclear cells (PBMCs), obtained before the second cycle of nivolumab. Here the CDR3 reads CASRKQGSRNTIYF. In nucleotides, the CDR3 is TGTGCCAGCAGAAAACAGGGGAGTAGAAACACCATATATTTT.